These 3 T cell receptor beta chains were all obtained from the same sample, sequenced in a study of T-cell reconstitution after alpha-beta-depleted transplantation in children. During its preparation, the TCRbeta library received unique molecular identifiers. TCRdb ran MiXCR on the PCR reads and lists one entry per CDR3 protein. The repertoire includes about 610,000 distinct CDR3 sequences, about 10% of them detected once, and less than 5% sits in the top ten. Sequenced material: PBMCs from the stem cell graft donor, taken from the stem cell graft. All receptors come from a human donor who donated a stem cell graft to a child with acute myeloid leukemia.

CDR3 DNA: TGTGCCAGCAGTACCGACAGGGTACGGCAGTATTTT. Translated: CASSTDRVRQYF. The rearrangement links TRBV27 to TRBJ2-3; 7 nucleotides agree with TRBD1. Germline V gene data show CDR1 as MNHEY and CDR2 as SMNVEV (reference sequence). Unmatched junction bases numbered 7, after V lost 5 bases and J lost 11 bases. The CDR3 runs 12 residues.

In this sample, this clonotype turned up a few times. The V and J genes are TRBV9 and TRBJ1-4; D is unclear. This CDR3 comprises 15 residues. V was shortened by 3 bases and J by 8 bases, with 17 bases between the two germline ends. The germline gives CDR1 SGDLS, CDR2 YYNGEE. In DNA form, the CDR3 reads TGTGCCAGCAGCGGAATCCGGGGAAGCCAGGAAAAACTGTTTTTT. Protein: CASSGIRGSQEKLFF.

This clonotype was seen ten or more times. The V gene is TRBV12-3 or TRBV12-4, the J gene TRBJ2-5; D unclear. The ends were cut back, 1 base at V and 5 bases at J, with 8 bases in the middle. This CDR3 has 13 amino acids. CDR3 DNA: TGTGCCAGCAGTTTAGAGTACCGGGAGACCCAGTACTTC. Protein sequence: CASSLEYRETQYF.